This T cell receptor beta chain was retrieved from a study of T cells in women clearing cervical HPV infection. The study's findings and limits: Richness plus V gene abundances separated cases from controls with AUC about 0.87.

Cervical HPV DNA detected by MY09/MY11 PCR, typed by dot-blot. Worth noting for this clone: Its cognate antigen is unknown.

immunoSEQ multiplex PCR used an average of about 1,200 ng genomic DNA. Assay: immunoSEQ multiplex PCR; the TCRdb copy retains only in-frame clones and omits some. The table for this sample gives tens of thousands of clones. The sequence was collected from a woman aged 18 to 75 with a cervical HPV16 infection that either progressed to CIN3+ or cleared (not recorded which). The specimen was blood buffy coat.

CDR3 loop: CASSVGTGTSPLHF. CDR3 DNA (partial): TGTGCCAGCAGTGTGGGGACAGGGACTTCACCC. The chain employs TRBV28 and TRBJ1-6, with 9 bases aligning to TRBD1. Read coverage stops 3 residues before the CDR3 terminus; the germline J gene supplies the remainder. Germline values: CDR1 MDHEN, CDR2 SYDVKM. V trimming: 5 bases; J trimming: 9 bases; junction bases outside the gene matches: 5. The CDR3 consists of 14 residues.